This T cell receptor (beta chain) was recorded in a study of cytomegalovirus exposure and HLA in healthy donors. The study's findings and limits: V- and J-gene trimming of TCR beta was linked (in a later analysis) to a missense DCLRE1C variant. TCR beta sequences reportedly predicted most subjects' HLA-A and HLA-B alleles accurately.

Comments on this clone: The antigen is undetermined.

The germline V and J ends were trimmed by 5 bases and 2 bases, with 3 bases remaining between them. Germline assignment: CDR1 SEHNR and CDR2 FQNEAQ (reference sequence). This CDR3 is built from 11 residues. The PCR employed 60 Vbeta primers together with 13 Jbeta primers. Repertoires were generated with immunoSEQ multiplex PCR, while TCRdb's copy carries only in-frame clones and drops some. The table includes approximately 210,000 clones, 77% detected once. Sequenced input: PBMCs. This receptor was taken from a woman aged 25 to 39 in good health and CMV-seropositive. This chain uses TRBV7-9 with TRBJ2-5; unclear D gene. This CDR3 reads CASSPQETQYF. The CDR3, as DNA: TGTGCCAGCAGCCCACAAGAGACCCAGTACTTC.